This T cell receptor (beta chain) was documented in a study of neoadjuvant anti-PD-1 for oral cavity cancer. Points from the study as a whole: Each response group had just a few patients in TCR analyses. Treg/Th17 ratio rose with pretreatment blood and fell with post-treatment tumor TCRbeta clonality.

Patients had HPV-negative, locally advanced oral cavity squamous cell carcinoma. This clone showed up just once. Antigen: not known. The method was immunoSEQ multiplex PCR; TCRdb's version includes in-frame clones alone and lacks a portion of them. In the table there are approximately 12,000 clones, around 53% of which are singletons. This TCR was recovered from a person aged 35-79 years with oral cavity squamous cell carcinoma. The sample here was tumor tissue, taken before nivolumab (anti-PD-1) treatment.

The CDR3 sequence: CASSTERDRETQYF. The DNA for the CDR3 is TGTGCCAGTAGTACTGAACGGGATCGAGAGACCCAGTACTTC. The chain uses TRBV19 and TRBJ2-5, with D tentatively TRBD2 (5 bases). CDR1 is LNHDA, CDR2 SQIVND, per germline (reference sequence). The CDR3 has 14 amino acids. V was clipped by 4 bases and J by 4 bases, with 13 bases between them.